The source of this TCR beta chain is a study of T-cell reconstitution after alpha-beta-depleted transplantation in children. Preparation of the TCRbeta library used unique molecular identifiers. Each CDR3 protein is one row after TCRdb ran MiXCR on the PCR reads. The profile shows some 490,000 distinct CDR3 sequences, about an eighth of them singletons. At least ten counts were recorded for this clonotype. The source was PBMCs from the stem cell graft donor, collected from the stem cell graft. This receptor was obtained from a human donor who donated a stem cell graft to a child with combined immunodeficiency.

CDR3 nucleotides: TGTGCCAACCAGGGGGACAGGGGGCTTTACAATGAGCAGTTCTTC. Its protein product is CANQGDRGLYNEQFF. The chain links TRBV21-1 to TRBJ2-1; the DNA was not used to check the table's D call, TRBD1. TRBV21-1 is recorded as a pseudogene. This CDR3 is 15 amino acids long.